The 18 T cell receptor beta chains below come from one sample, sequenced in a study of CD8+ T cells in alopecia areata. As for treatment: oral pan-JAK inhibitor, 5-10 mg twice daily. After isolation, RNA underwent reverse transcription to generate cDNA as the sequencing template. TCRdb's table, derived via immunoSEQ multiplex PCR, lists solely in-frame clones and lacks some. Found here are around 150,000 clones, roughly 82% of them singletons; the top ten hold around a quarter. Here the sequenced sample was CD8+ T cells sorted from blood, taken at week 4, from a patient treated with tofacitinib. The source of these receptors is a human donor with alopecia areata.

This chain links TRBV27 with TRBJ1-4; a weak D match, TRBD1 (5 bases). Trimming took 5 bases from V and 15 from J, leaving 22 bases between them. The CDR3 contains 14 residues. From germline, CDR1 is MNHEY and CDR2 SMNVEV (reference sequence). CDR3 bases: TGTGCCAGCAGTCCGACAGTCAGAATGAAAATGTTGTTTTTT. Translated, it gives CASSPTVRMKMLFF.

On this clone: The same CDR3 can be traced to other DNA sequences in this sample. This chain joins TRBV4-1 and TRBJ2-5; the match to TRBD1 covers 8 bases. J was trimmed by 2 bases and V by 0 bases; bases with no gene match: 2. CDR1 is MGHRA and CDR2 is YSYEKL in the germline V gene. This CDR3 is 15 amino acids long. This CDR3 reads CASSQETGGQETQYF. The CDR3 region has the DNA TGCGCCAGCAGCCAAGAAACAGGGGGGCAAGAGACCCAGTACTTC.

This chain uses TRBV4-1 with TRBJ2-5, with TRBD1 as a possible D gene (5 bases). The V and J ends lost 4 bases and 5 bases respectively, with 20 bases between them. There are 16 residues in the CDR3. The germline gives CDR1 MGHRA, CDR2 YSYEKL. The CDR3 DNA sequence: TGCGCCAGCAGCCCTCTAGAAAGGGGCGGAAGGGAGACCCAGTACTTC. Amino acid sequence: CASSPLERGGRETQYF.

The genes are TRBV5-1 and TRBJ2-5; 8 bases are shared with TRBD2. The CDR3 totals 14 residues. With V trimmed by 4 bases and J by 0 bases, 2 bases remained unmatched. Germline V gene sequence: CDR1 SGHRS, CDR2 YFSETQ. This CDR3 reads CASSPGLDQETQYF. In DNA, the CDR3 is TGCGCCAGCAGCCCGGGACTAGACCAAGAGACCCAGTACTTC.

The chain combines TRBV4-1 with TRBJ2-5; 7 bases are shared with TRBD2. The germline V gene has CDR1 MGHRA and CDR2 YSYEKL. The J segment lost 6 bases and the V segment lost 5 bases, leaving 18 bases of the junction unmatched. The CDR3 has 17 amino acids. CDR3 coding DNA: TGCGCCAGCAGCAAGAGCGGGGCAGAATTGAGGGAAAAGACCCAGTACTTC. Residues: CASSKSGAELREKTQYF.

This clone was detected only a few times. The rearrangement links TRBV4-3 to TRBJ1-1; D ambiguous. The CDR3 covers 15 residues. Deletions cut 0 bases from V and 5 bases from J, with 13 bases between. From germline, CDR1 is LGHNA and CDR2 YSLEER. Written as DNA, the CDR3 is TGCGCCAGCAGCCAAGATGTGGGTCATTCTACTGAAGCTTTCTTT. This gives the protein CASSQDVGHSTEAFF.

V is TRBV30 and J is TRBJ2-2; D uncertain. V was trimmed by 4 bases and J by 4 bases, leaving 16 bases between them. Germline V gives CDR1 GTSNPN, CDR2 SVGIG (reference sequence). The CDR3 is made up of 15 amino acids. CDR3 coding DNA: TGTGCCTGGACCACTGAGACCAAACTCACCGGGGAGCTGTTTTTT. This gives the protein CAWTTETKLTGELFF. Combining the CDR3 with reference TRBV30 and TRBJ2-2 gives the whole variable domain SQTIHQWPATLVQPVGSPLSLECTVEGTSNPNLYWYRQAAGRGLQLLFYSVGIGQISSEVPQNLSASRPQDRQFILSSKKLLLSDSGFYLCAWTTETKLTGELFFGEGSRLTVL.

This clone was picked up a small number of times. Other DNA sequences of this sample code for an identical CDR3. The CDR3 nucleotides read TGTGCCAGCAGATGGACCCAGAACACCGGGGAGCTGTTTTTT. Translating it yields CASRWTQNTGELFF. The chain is built from TRBV2 and TRBJ2-2, with D unclear. This CDR3 has 14 amino acids. V gave up 6 bases and J gave up 1 base, with 9 bases separating them. Looked up from germline, CDR1 is SNHLY and CDR2 is FYNNEI. Using reference TRBV2 and TRBJ2-2 for the parts outside the CDR3, the full variable domain is EPEVTQTPSHQVTQMGQEVILRCVPISNHLYFYWYRQILGQKVEFLVSFYNNEISEKSEIFDDQFSVERPDGSNFTLKIRSTKLEDSAMYFCASRWTQNTGELFFGEGSRLTVL.

This clone was seen just once. The V gene is TRBV4-1, the J gene TRBJ2-6, with D perhaps TRBD2 (6 bases). The CDR3 has 17 residues. The germline CDR1 and CDR2 sequences are MGHRA and YSYEKL. V lost 4 bases to trimming and J lost 0 bases, with 13 bases between them. The CDR3 coding sequence is TGCGCCAGCAGCCGAGGAGCGGGTCTCTCTGGGGCCAACGTCCTGACTTTC. Amino acids: CASSRGAGLSGANVLTF.

The rearrangement uses TRBV20-1 and TRBJ2-7; D is uncertain. V was clipped by 5 bases and J by 3 bases, with 8 bases between them. Germline V CDR1 and CDR2: DFQATT, SNEGSKA (reference sequence). The CDR3 runs 11 residues. For the CDR3, the DNA is TGCAGTGCTCTTCACTACTACGAGCAGTACTTC. Translated: CSALHYYEQYF.

This chain joins TRBV2 and TRBJ2-3; D is possibly TRBD1 or TRBD2 (5 bases each). V was cut by 5 bases and J by 0 bases, with 6 bases left in between. The CDR3 spans 13 residues. CDR1 is SNHLY and CDR2 is FYNNEI in the germline V gene. CDR3 region: CASSWGSTDTQYF. In DNA form, the CDR3 reads TGTGCCAGCAGTTGGGGGAGCACAGATACGCAGTATTTT.

The DNA for the CDR3 is TGCGCCAGCAGCTTGGGGACTAGCGGAGAAGAGACCCAGTACTTC. Protein sequence: CASSLGTSGEETQYF. The chain carries TRBV5-1 and TRBJ2-5; TRBD2 aligns across 10 bases. The germline gives CDR1 SGHRS, CDR2 YFSETQ. V shed 0 bases and J 3 bases; nucleotides not matched to a gene: 2. The CDR3 is 15 residues long. Complete variable domain (other parts from reference TRBV5-1 and TRBJ2-5): KAGVTQTPRYLIKTRGQQVTLSCSPISGHRSVSWYQQTPGQGLQFLFEYFSETQRNKGNFPGRFSGRQFSNSRSEMNVSTLELGDSALYLCASSLGTSGEETQYFGPGTRLLVL.

This chain joins TRBV7-2 and TRBJ2-1; perhaps TRBD1 as D (6 bases). Germline CDR1 is SGHTA and CDR2 is FQGNSA. V dropped 5 bases and J dropped 0 bases, with 11 bases sitting between them. The CDR3 is 15 amino acids. This CDR3 reads CASSHRDNSYNEQFF. DNA for the CDR3: TGTGCCAGCAGCCACCGGGACAACTCCTACAATGAGCAGTTCTTC.

The chain uses TRBV4-2 and TRBJ2-1, with a weak D call TRBD2 (5 bases). The germline V gene has CDR1 LGHNA and CDR2 YNFKEQ. The germline V and J ends were trimmed by 4 bases and 5 bases, with 9 bases remaining between them. This CDR3 is 13 amino acids long. CDR3 DNA sequence: TGTGCCAGCAGCCTGGAGAGGGACAATGAGCAGTTCTTC. Translated: CASSLERDNEQFF.

The chain employs TRBV9 and TRBJ2-5, with TRBD2 matching 8 bases. This CDR3 spans 15 amino acids. Germline V gives CDR1 SGDLS, CDR2 YYNGEE. V lost 4 bases to trimming and J lost 4 bases; unmatched junction nucleotides: 9. The CDR3 nucleotides read TGTGCCAGCAGCTCCGGGACTAGTTCGGGAGAGACCCAGTACTTC. As protein: CASSSGTSSGETQYF.

This chain uses TRBV15 with TRBJ2-3, with D perhaps assigned TRBD1 or TRBD2 (5 bases each). With 4 bases removed from V and 0 bases from J, the gap between germline ends came to 11 bases. CDR1 and CDR2 from the germline V gene are LNHNV and YYDKDF (reference sequence). The CDR3 consists of 15 residues. CDR3 amino acids: CATSTRRDSTDTQYF. Here the CDR3 DNA reads TGTGCCACCAGCACCCGCCGGGACAGCACAGATACGCAGTATTTT. Full variable domain (remainder filled in from reference TRBV15 and TRBJ2-3): DAMVIQNPRYQVTQFGKPVTLSCSQTLNHNVMYWYQQKSSQAPKLLFHYYDKDFNNEADTPDNFQSRRPNTSFCFLDIRSPGLGDTAMYLCATSTRRDSTDTQYFGPGTRLTVL.

This chain joins TRBV13 and TRBJ2-6, with D uncertain. The ends were cut back, 0 bases at V and 1 base at J, with 7 bases in the middle. Germline values: CDR1 PRHDT, CDR2 FYEKMQ (reference sequence). The CDR3 runs to 16 residues. The CDR3 loop is CASSLGTPSGANVLTF. The CDR3 DNA reads TGTGCCAGCAGCTTAGGGACACCTTCTGGGGCCAACGTCCTGACTTTC.

Concerning this clone itself: This is likely a read error, given that the CDR3 carries no conserved phenylalanine or tryptophan at its end. This chain connects TRBV6-5 to TRBJ1-1; D is unclear. Deletions cut 5 bases from V and 0 bases from J, with 10 bases between. The CDR3 extends over 14 amino acids. Germline assignment: CDR1 MNHEY and CDR2 SVGAGI. The CDR3: CASSPSTLNTEAFS. For the CDR3, the DNA is TGTGCCAGCAGTCCCAGTACCCTGAACACTGAAGCTTTCTCT.